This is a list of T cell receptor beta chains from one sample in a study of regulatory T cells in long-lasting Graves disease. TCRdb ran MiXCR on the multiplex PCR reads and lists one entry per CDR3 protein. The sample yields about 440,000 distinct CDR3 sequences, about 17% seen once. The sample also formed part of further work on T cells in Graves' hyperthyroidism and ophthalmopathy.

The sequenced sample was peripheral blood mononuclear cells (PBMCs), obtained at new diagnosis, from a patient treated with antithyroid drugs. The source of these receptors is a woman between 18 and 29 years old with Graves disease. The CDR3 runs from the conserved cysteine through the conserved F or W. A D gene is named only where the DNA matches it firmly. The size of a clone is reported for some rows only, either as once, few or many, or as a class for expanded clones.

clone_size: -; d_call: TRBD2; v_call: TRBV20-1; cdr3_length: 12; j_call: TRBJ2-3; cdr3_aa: CSASGERGTQYF; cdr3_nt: TGCAGTGCTAGTGGGGAGCGGGGAACGCAGTATTTT
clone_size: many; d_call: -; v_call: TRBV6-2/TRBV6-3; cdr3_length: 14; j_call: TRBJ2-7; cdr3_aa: CASRRPRGEHEQYF; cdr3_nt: TGTGCCAGCAGGCGACCCAGGGGTGAACACGAGCAGTACTTC
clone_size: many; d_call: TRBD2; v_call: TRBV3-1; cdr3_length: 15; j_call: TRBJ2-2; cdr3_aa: CASRPPGLAVGELFF; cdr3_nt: TGTGCCAGCCGTCCACCGGGACTAGCGGTCGGGGAGCTGTTTTTT
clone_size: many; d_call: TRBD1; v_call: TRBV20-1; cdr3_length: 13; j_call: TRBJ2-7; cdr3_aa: CSARTGGYYEQYF; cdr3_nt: TGCAGTGCTAGAACAGGGGGATACTACGAGCAGTACTTC
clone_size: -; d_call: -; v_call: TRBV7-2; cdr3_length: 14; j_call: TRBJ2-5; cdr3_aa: CASSCRQYQETQYF; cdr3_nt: TGTGCCAGCAGCTGCAGACAGTACCAAGAGACCCAGTACTTC
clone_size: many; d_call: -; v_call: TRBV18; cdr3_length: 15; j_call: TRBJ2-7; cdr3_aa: CASSARVTGGEEQYF; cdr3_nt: TGTGCCAGCTCAGCAAGGGTGACAGGTGGAGAAGAGCAGTACTTC
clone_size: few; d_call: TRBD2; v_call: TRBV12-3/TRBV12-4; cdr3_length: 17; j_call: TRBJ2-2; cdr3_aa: CATKPQTSGSNTGELFF; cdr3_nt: TGTGCCACCAAGCCCCAAACTAGCGGGTCGAACACCGGGGAGCTGTTTTTT
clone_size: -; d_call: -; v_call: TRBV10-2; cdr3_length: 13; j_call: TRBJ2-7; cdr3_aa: CASSDQGPLEQYF; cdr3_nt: TGCGCCAGCAGTGACCAGGGGCCTCTCGAGCAGTACTTC
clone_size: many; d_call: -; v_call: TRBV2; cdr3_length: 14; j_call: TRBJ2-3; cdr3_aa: CASRGYGSADTQYF; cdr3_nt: TGTGCCAGCAGGGGGTACGGGAGTGCGGATACGCAGTATTTT
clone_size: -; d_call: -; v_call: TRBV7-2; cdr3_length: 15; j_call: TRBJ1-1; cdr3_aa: CASSSQGGKMAEAFF; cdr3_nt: TGTGCCAGCAGCTCACAAGGGGGGAAGATGGCTGAAGCTTTCTTT
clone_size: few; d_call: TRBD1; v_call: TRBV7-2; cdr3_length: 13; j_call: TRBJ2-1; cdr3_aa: CASSIDRGDEQFF; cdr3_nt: TGTGCCAGCAGCATTGACAGGGGGGATGAGCAGTTCTTC
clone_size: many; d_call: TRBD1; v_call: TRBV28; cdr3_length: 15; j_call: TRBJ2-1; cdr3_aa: CASSSVQGQGTERVF; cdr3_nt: TGTGCCAGCAGTTCCGTTCAGGGACAGGGGACCGAGCGGGTCTTC
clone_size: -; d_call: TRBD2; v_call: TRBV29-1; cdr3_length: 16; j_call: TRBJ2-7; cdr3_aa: CSVEALIAGGSYEQYF; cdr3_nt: TGCAGCGTTGAGGCCCTTATAGCGGGAGGATCCTACGAGCAGTACTTC
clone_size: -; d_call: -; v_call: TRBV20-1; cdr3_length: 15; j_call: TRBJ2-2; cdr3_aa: CSATQPGRVGGELFF; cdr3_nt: TGCAGTGCTACCCAACCGGGACGAGTAGGCGGGGAGCTGTTTTTT
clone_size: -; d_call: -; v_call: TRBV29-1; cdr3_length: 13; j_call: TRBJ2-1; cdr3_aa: CSVRPTRDNEQFF; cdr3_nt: TGCAGCGTTCGCCCTACTAGGGACAATGAGCAGTTCTTC
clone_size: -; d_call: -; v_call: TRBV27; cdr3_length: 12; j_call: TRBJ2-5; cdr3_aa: CASSLDLSIQYF; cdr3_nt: TGTGCCAGCAGCTTAGATTTGTCGATCCAGTACTTC
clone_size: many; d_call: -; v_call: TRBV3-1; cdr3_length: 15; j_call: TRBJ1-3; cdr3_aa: CASSQVQGSGNTIYF; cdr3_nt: TGTGCCAGCAGCCAAGTTCAGGGCTCCGGAAACACCATATATTTT
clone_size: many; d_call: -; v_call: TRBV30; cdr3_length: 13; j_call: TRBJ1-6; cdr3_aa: CAWSGQHNSPLHF; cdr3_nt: TGTGCCTGGAGTGGACAGCATAATTCACCCCTCCACTTT
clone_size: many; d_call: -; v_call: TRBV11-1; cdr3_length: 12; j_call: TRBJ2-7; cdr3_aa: CASSSSTYEQYF; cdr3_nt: TGTGCCAGCAGCTCCTCGACCTACGAGCAGTACTTC
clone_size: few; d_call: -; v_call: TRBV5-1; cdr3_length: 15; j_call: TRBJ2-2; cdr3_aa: CASSSSVGATGELFF; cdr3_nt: TGCGCCAGCAGCTCTTCTGTAGGGGCCACCGGGGAGCTGTTTTTT
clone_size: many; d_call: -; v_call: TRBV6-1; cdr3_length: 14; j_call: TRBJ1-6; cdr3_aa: CASSERLENSPLHF; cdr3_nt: TGTGCCAGCAGTGAAAGACTCGAGAATTCACCCCTCCACTTT
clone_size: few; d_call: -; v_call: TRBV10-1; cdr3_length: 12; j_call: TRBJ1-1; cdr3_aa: CASSEGQSKAFF; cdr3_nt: TGCGCCAGCAGTGAAGGGCAGTCCAAAGCTTTCTTT
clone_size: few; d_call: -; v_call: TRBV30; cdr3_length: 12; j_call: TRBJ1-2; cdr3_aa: CAWSRGGDGYTF; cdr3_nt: TGTGCCTGGAGTCGAGGGGGGGACGGCTACACCTTC
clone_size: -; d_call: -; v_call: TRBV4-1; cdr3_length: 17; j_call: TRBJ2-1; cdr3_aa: CASSQGGLRQEYNEQFF; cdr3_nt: TGCGCCAGCAGCCAAGGAGGTTTGCGACAGGAGTACAATGAGCAGTTCTTC
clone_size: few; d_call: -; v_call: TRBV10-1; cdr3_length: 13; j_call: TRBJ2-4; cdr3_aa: CASSELAKNIQYF; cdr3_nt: TGCGCCAGCAGTGAGCTAGCCAAAAACATTCAGTACTTC
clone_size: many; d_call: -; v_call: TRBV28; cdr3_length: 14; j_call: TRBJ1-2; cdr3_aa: CASSLSPYNYGYTF; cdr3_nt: TGTGCCAGCAGTTTATCCCCATATAACTATGGCTACACCTTC
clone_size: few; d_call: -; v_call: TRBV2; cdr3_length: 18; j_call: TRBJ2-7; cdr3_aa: CASSELPPRGARSYEQYF; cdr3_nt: TGTGCCAGCAGTGAACTCCCCCCACGGGGGGCAAGGTCCTACGAGCAGTACTTC
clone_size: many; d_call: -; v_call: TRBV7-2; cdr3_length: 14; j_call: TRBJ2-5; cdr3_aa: CASRLSGRVETQYF; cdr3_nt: TGTGCCAGCCGCCTTTCAGGGCGGGTAGAGACCCAGTACTTC
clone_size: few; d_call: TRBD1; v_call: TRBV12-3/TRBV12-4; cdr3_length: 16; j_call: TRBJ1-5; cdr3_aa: CASSFEQGALGQPQHF; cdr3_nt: TGTGCCAGCAGTTTCGAACAGGGGGCACTTGGTCAGCCCCAGCATTTT
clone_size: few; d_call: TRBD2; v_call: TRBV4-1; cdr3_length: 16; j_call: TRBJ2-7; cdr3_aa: CASSQGLAGFSYEQYF; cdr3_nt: TGCGCCAGCAGCCAAGGGCTAGCGGGCTTCTCCTACGAGCAGTACTTC
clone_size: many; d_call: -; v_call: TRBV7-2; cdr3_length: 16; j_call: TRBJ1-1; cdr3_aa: CASSLGGRGMNTEAFF; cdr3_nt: TGTGCCAGCAGCTTAGGGGGAAGGGGGATGAACACTGAAGCTTTCTTT
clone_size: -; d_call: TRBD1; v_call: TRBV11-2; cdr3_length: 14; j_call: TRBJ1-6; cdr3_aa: CASSPDRGRSPLHF; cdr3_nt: TGTGCCAGCAGCCCCGACAGGGGACGATCACCCCTCCACTTT
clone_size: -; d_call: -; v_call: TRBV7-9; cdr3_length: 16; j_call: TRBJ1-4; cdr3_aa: CASSLRILTGNEKLFF; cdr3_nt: TGTGCCAGCAGCTTACGTATCTTAACGGGTAATGAAAAACTGTTTTTT
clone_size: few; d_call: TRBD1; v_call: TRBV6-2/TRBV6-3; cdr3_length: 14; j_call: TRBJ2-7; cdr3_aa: CASSESGGWYEQYF; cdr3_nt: TGTGCCAGCAGTGAATCAGGGGGCTGGTACGAGCAGTACTTC
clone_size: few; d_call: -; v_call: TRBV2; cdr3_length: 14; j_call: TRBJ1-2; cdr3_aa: CASSARGISYGYTF; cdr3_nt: TGTGCCAGCAGTGCTCGTGGAATCAGCTATGGCTACACCTTC
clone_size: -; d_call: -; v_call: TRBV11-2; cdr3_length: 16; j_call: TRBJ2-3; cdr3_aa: CASSSRLERVTDTQYF; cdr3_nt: TGTGCCAGCAGCTCCCGCCTCGAGCGGGTCACAGATACGCAGTATTTT
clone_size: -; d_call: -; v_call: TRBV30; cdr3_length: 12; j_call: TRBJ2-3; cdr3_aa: CAWSVLEDTQYF; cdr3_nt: TGTGCCTGGAGTGTACTTGAAGATACGCAGTATTTT
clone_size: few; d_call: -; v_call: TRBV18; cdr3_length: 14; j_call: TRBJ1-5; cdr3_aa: CASSPGEFNQPQHF; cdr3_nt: TGTGCCAGCTCACCAGGAGAGTTCAATCAGCCCCAGCATTTT
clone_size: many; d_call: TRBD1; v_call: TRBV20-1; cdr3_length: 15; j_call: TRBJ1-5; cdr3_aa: CSAQPRDRSNQPQHF; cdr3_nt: TGCAGTGCTCAACCCCGGGACAGAAGCAATCAGCCCCAGCATTTT
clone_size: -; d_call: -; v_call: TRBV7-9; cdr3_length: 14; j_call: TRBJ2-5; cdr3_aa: CASSLDPFEETQYF; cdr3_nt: TGTGCCAGCAGCTTGGACCCCTTTGAAGAGACCCAGTACTTC
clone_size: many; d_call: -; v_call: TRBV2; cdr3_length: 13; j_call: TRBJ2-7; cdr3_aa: CASSQGGDYEQYF; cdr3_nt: TGTGCCAGCAGCCAGGGGGGGGATTACGAGCAGTACTTC
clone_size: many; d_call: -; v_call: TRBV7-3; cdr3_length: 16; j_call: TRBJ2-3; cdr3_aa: CASSPGHRSSTDTQYF; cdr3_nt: TGTGCCAGCAGCCCGGGACACCGGTCTAGCACAGATACGCAGTATTTT
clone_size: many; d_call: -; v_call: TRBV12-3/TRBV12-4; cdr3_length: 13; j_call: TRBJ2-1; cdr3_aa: CASEGDPYNEQFF; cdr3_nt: TGTGCCAGCGAGGGGGACCCTTACAATGAGCAGTTCTTC
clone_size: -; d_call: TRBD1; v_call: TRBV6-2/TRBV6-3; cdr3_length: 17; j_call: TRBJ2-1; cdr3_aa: CASSYHRGLGRSNEQFF; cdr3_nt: TGTGCCAGCAGTTACCACAGGGGGCTCGGTCGGAGCAATGAGCAGTTCTTC
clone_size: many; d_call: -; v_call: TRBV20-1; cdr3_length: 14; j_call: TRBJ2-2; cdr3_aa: CSARDPEGPGELFF; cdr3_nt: TGCAGTGCTAGAGATCCCGAGGGCCCCGGGGAGCTGTTTTTT
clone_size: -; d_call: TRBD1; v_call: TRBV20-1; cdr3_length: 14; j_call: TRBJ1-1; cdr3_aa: CSAASGQGNTEAFF; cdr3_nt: TGCAGTGCAGCCTCGGGACAGGGGAACACTGAAGCTTTCTTT
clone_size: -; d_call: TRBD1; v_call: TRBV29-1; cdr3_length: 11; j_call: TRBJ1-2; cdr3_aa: CSGGGGEGYTF; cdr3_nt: TGCAGCGGAGGAGGGGGCGAAGGCTACACCTTC
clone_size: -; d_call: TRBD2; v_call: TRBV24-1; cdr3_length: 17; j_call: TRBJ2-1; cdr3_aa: CATSALEVAGQGNEQFF; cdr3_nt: TGTGCCACCAGTGCCCTCGAGGTAGCGGGCCAAGGCAATGAGCAGTTCTTC
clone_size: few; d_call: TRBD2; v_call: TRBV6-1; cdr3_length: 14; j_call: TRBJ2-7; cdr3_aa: CASRTSGPSYEQYF; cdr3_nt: TGTGCCAGCAGGACTAGCGGGCCTTCCTACGAGCAGTACTTC
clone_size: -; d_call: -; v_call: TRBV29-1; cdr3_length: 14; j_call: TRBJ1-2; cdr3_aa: CSVVSPDGHYGYTF; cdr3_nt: TGCAGCGTTGTTAGTCCTGACGGCCACTATGGCTACACCTTC
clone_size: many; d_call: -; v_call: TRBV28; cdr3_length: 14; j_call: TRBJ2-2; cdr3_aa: CASSLLRGTGELFF; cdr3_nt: TGTGCCAGCAGCTTATTGCGGGGAACCGGGGAGCTGTTTTTT
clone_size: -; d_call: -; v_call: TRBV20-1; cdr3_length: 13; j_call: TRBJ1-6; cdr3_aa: CSATDSYNSPLHF; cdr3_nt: TGCAGTGCTACGGACAGCTATAATTCACCCCTCCACTTT
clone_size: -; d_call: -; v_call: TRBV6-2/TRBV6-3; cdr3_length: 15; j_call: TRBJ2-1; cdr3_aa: CASSYSENPNYEQFF; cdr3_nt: TGTGCCAGCAGTTACTCGGAGAACCCCAACTATGAGCAGTTCTTC
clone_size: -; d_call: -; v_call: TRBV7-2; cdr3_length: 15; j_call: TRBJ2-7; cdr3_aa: CASSLDVRAPYEQYF; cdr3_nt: TGTGCCAGCAGCTTAGATGTGAGGGCGCCCTACGAGCAGTACTTC